The present T cell receptor (beta chain) was sequenced within a study of response to subunit inactivated influenza vaccine. General study findings and limits: With each seasonal influenza vaccination, the authors suggested, few new T cells are recruited.

A single record per CDR3 protein comes from TCRdb applying MiXCR to the RT-PCR reads. The table has over 400,000 distinct CDR3 sequences, 10% to 15% seen once. The CDR3 has 16 residues. Germline trimming cut 0 bases from V and 3 bases from J; bases unmatched to any gene: 9. Germline CDR1 and CDR2: SGHRS and YFSETQ. Points on this clonotype: Its specificity is not known.

This chain uses TRBV5-1 with TRBJ2-7; 7 bases align to TRBD1. The specimen was PBMCs from blood, collected more than 35 days after vaccination. The sequence was obtained from a man between 50 and 59 years old who received an inactivated influenza vaccine. CDR3 sequence reads: CASSLGQGLQRYEQYF. CDR3 DNA sequence: TGCGCCAGCAGCTTGGGACAGGGCCTTCAACGCTACGAGCAGTACTTC. The full variable domain, with the rest looked up from reference TRBV5-1 and TRBJ2-7, is KAGVTQTPRYLIKTRGQQVTLSCSPISGHRSVSWYQQTPGQGLQFLFEYFSETQRNKGNFPGRFSGRQFSNSRSEMNVSTLELGDSALYLCASSLGQGLQRYEQYFGPGTRLTVT.